Below are 19 T cell receptor beta chains sequenced from a single sample in a study of Graves' ophthalmopathy and Graves' hyperthyroidism. CDR3 regions of TCR beta were amplified from RNA transcripts. HTBI primers were used in a first-round RT-PCR, which preceded a second-round multiplex PCR. One entry per CDR3 protein results from TCRdb running MiXCR on the multiplex PCR reads. Of under 800,000 distinct CDR3 sequences listed, about 24% are singletons. The sequenced sample was peripheral blood. These receptors all come from a woman younger than 30 with stable Graves' hyperthyroidism. Some clones in this sample may be carry-over from other donors' samples.

The rearrangement links TRBV28 to TRBJ2-7, with TRBD1 matching 8 bases. CDR1 and CDR2 from the germline V gene are MDHEN and SYDVKM. The junction had 6 bases not matched to a gene; V was cut back by 2 bases and J by 3 bases. This CDR3 has 15 residues. CDR3 DNA: TGTGCCAGCAGTTTAAACACAGGGGGTCGCTACGAGCAGTACTTC. Its protein product is CASSLNTGGRYEQYF.

There are a few counts of this clonotype. The V and J genes are TRBV2 and TRBJ2-7; 8 bases line up with TRBD1. The CDR3 length is 14 residues. V was pared by 7 bases and J by 3 bases, with 8 bases of the junction left unmatched. Germline CDR1 and CDR2: SNHLY and FYNNEI. CDR3: CASIKDRDLYEQYF. In nucleotides, the CDR3 is TGTGCCAGCATCAAGGACAGGGACCTCTACGAGCAGTACTTC.

This clonotype has more than one count but fewer than ten. The chain links TRBV2 to TRBJ1-1; D remains unclear. The CDR3 runs to 13 residues. V dropped 6 bases and J dropped 1 base, with 9 bases sitting between them. The germline V gene encodes CDR1 SNHLY and CDR2 FYNNEI. The CDR3 coding sequence is TGTGCCAGCAGGCCTACAAGGAACACTGAAGCTTTCTTT. This translates into CASRPTRNTEAFF.

Many counts were recorded for this clonotype. The chain couples TRBV12-3 or TRBV12-4 to TRBJ2-7; the match to TRBD1 covers 9 bases. CDR3 length equals 14 residues. Losses at the gene ends were 6 bases for V and 2 bases for J; bases not matched to a gene: 5. CDR3 DNA: TGTGCCAGCAGCCTCCGGGACAGGGCCTACGAGCAGTACTTC. Encoded protein: CASSLRDRAYEQYF.

This clonotype came up many times. This sequence joins TRBV6-1 and TRBJ1-5; TRBD1 matches at 10 bases. Trimming cost V 5 bases and J 14 bases; bases outside gene matches: 9. The germline CDR1 and CDR2 sequences are MNHNS and SASEGT. The CDR3 sequence is 13 residues long. CDR3 residues: CASSQGTGTGEHF. The CDR3 DNA reads TGTGCCAGCAGTCAAGGCACCGGGACAGGGGAGCATTTT.

In this sample, this clonotype turned up many times. The chain employs TRBV7-3 and TRBJ2-5; D is possibly TRBD2 (6 bases). CDR3 length: 15 residues. Between the trimmed V and J ends, which lost 3 bases and 5 bases, there was a span of 16 bases. Germline V gene sequence: CDR1 SGHTA, CDR2 FQGTGA. DNA of the CDR3: TGTGCCAGCAGCTTCCTTGGCGGGGCCGGGGAGACCCAGTACTTC. Translating it yields CASSFLGGAGETQYF.

This clonotype showed up many times. The J gene is TRBJ1-2, the V gene TRBV20-1; no reliable D call. The CDR3 is made up of 14 amino acids. In germline, CDR1 is DFQATT, CDR2 SNEGSKA (reference sequence). Trimming removed 1 base from V and 4 bases from J, with 13 bases in between. CDR3 sequence reads: CSARGRRETYGYTF. The CDR3 bases are TGCAGTGCTAGAGGGAGGAGAGAAACCTATGGCTACACCTTC.

This clonotype has a count of ten or more. V gene TRBV9 combines with J gene TRBJ2-7; TRBD2 aligns across 9 bases. Per the germline V gene, CDR1 is SGDLS and CDR2 is YYNGEE. This CDR3 comprises 16 residues. The J segment lost 9 bases and the V segment lost 4 bases, leaving 17 bases of the junction unmatched. The CDR3: CASSPRGTSPNVWQYF. The CDR3 bases are TGTGCCAGCAGCCCTCGGGGGACTAGCCCAAATGTTTGGCAGTACTTC.

At least ten counts were recorded for this clonotype. The gene calls are TRBV6-5 and TRBJ1-2; D call uncertain. Germline V lookup: CDR1 MNHEY, CDR2 SVGAGI. The CDR3 runs 13 residues. The ends were cut back, 0 bases at V and 7 bases at J, with 9 bases in the middle. The CDR3, as DNA: TGTGCCAGCAGTTACTCGGGCGCGGGTGGCTACACCTTC. This gives the protein CASSYSGAGGYTF.

The sample holds many counts of this clonotype. The genes are TRBV7-8 and TRBJ2-7; no clear D. The V gene's germline CDR1 is SGHVS and CDR2 FQNEAQ. The CDR3 sequence is 14 residues long. The germline V and J ends were trimmed by 5 bases and 5 bases, with 16 bases remaining between them. CDR3 in DNA: TGTGCCAGCAGCCCACCGGACCGCCTGGACGAGCAGTACTTC. Translating gives CASSPPDRLDEQYF.

This clonotype occurred many times. A read error may explain this, as a much larger clone is one base away. The gene calls are TRBV11-2 and TRBJ1-1; tentative D call: TRBD1 (5 bases). Trimming stripped 5 bases from V and 2 bases from J, with 15 bases between. The CDR3 totals 15 residues. Germline values: CDR1 SGHAT, CDR2 FQNNGV. This chain's CDR3 is CASSPPGGDNTEAFF. The CDR3, as DNA: TGTGCCAGCAGCCCACCTGGGGGGGACAACACTGAAGCTTTCTTT.

This clonotype was detected many times. The chain has TRBV5-1 and TRBJ2-7; the match to TRBD1 covers 9 bases. Trimming at V came to 4 bases and at J to 3 bases, leaving 14 bases not matched to a gene. Germline CDR1 SGHRS, CDR2 YFSETQ. This CDR3 spans 17 amino acids. As DNA, the CDR3 is TGCGCCAGCAGCCCCCCGGAGGGACAGGGCTCCAACTACGAGCAGTACTTC. This sequence encodes CASSPPEGQGSNYEQYF.

This clonotype was observed at least ten times. The V and J genes are TRBV7-8 and TRBJ2-5; D unresolved. The V and J ends lost 1 base and 5 bases respectively, with 5 bases between them. CDR3 length equals 12 residues. Germline V gene lookup returns CDR1 SGHVS and CDR2 FQNEAQ. CDR3 nucleotides: TGTGCCAGCAGCTTAGACGATGAGACCCAGTACTTC. It codes for CASSLDDETQYF.

The gene calls are TRBV6-1 and TRBJ2-7; D gene unclear. This CDR3 region has 13 residues. Germline CDR1 MNHNS, CDR2 SASEGT. The V end lost 4 bases, the J end lost 3 bases, and 10 bases lay between the germline ends. CDR3 DNA sequence: TGTGCCAGCAGTGGTACAGACCACTACGAGCAGTACTTC. It yields the protein CASSGTDHYEQYF.

This clonotype was seen ten or more times. This chain joins TRBV15 and TRBJ1-1; D perhaps matches TRBD1 (5 bases). The V gene lost 0 bases and the J gene lost 8 bases, with 22 bases spanning the gap. The length of the CDR3 is 17 residues. Germline V lookup: CDR1 LNHNV, CDR2 YYDKDF (reference sequence). The CDR3 region is CATSRDGTTSLGEEAFF. Here the CDR3 DNA reads TGTGCCACCAGCAGAGACGGGACGACGTCGTTGGGTGAGGAAGCTTTCTTT.

This clonotype occurred many times. The V gene is TRBV6-2 or TRBV6-3, the J gene TRBJ1-1; possibly TRBD1 for D (5 bases). Trimming shortened V by 2 bases and J by 6 bases, and 25 bases separated the two germline ends. Germline V gene lookup returns CDR1 MNHEY and CDR2 SVGEGT. The CDR3 is made up of 18 amino acids. DNA of the CDR3: TGTGCCAGCAGTTACGCATATCCCGGGCCCCAGGGCCACGCTGAAGCTTTCTTT. The encoded protein is CASSYAYPGPQGHAEAFF.

This clonotype was picked up many times. The conserved closing phenylalanine or tryptophan is absent in this CDR3, likely reflecting a read error. V gene TRBV6-5 combines with J gene TRBJ2-5; D may be TRBD2 (5 bases). Germline V CDR1 and CDR2: MNHEY, SVGAGI. The germline V and J ends were trimmed by 0 bases and 11 bases, with 10 bases remaining between them. The CDR3 has 12 amino acids. CDR3 in amino acids: CASSYSTGSQYL. The CDR3 DNA follows: TGTGCCAGCAGTTACTCGACGGGGAGTCAGTACCTC.

This clonotype has at least ten counts. The chain couples TRBV7-9 to TRBJ2-5; D may be TRBD1 or TRBD2 (6 bases each). The CDR3 has 14 residues. V was pared by 5 bases and J by 9 bases, with 19 bases between. Germline values: CDR1 SEHNR, CDR2 FQNEAQ (reference sequence). The CDR3 reads CASSIQTDGGPQYF. CDR3 nucleotides: TGTGCCAGCAGCATCCAGACGGATGGGGGGCCCCAGTACTTC. The full variable domain, completed using reference TRBV7-9 and TRBJ2-5, is DTGVSQNPRHKITKRGQNVTFRCDPISEHNRLYWYRQTLGQGPEFLTYFQNEAQLEKSRLLSDRFSAERPKGSFSTLEIQRTEQGDSAMYLCASSIQTDGGPQYFGPGTRLLVL.

This clonotype was observed a few times. V and J are TRBV6-5 and TRBJ2-7; 10 bases match TRBD1. CDR1 and CDR2 from the germline V gene are MNHEY and SVGAGI. The J segment lost 3 bases and the V segment lost 7 bases, leaving 9 bases of the junction unmatched. CDR3 size: 15 residues. CDR3 in amino acids: CASNFRDRGGYEQYF. CDR3 bases: TGTGCCAGCAATTTCCGGGACAGGGGAGGCTACGAGCAGTACTTC.